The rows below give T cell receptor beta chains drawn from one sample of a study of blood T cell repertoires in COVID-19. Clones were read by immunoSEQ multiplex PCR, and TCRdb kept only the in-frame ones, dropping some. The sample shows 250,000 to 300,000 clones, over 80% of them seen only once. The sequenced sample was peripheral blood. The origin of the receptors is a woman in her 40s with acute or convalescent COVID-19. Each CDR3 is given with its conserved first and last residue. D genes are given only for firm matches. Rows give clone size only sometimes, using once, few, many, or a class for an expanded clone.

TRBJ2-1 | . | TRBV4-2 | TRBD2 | TGTGCCAGCAGCCAAACCCCGGCGGGAGTGATAGATGAGCAGTTCTTC | CASSQTPAGVIDEQFF
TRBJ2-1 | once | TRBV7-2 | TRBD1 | TGTGCCAGCAGCTTAAGGGGACAGCATGAGCAGTTCTTC | CASSLRGQHEQFF
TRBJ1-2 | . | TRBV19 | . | TGTGCCAGTAGTGCCCGGGGGGCGAACTATGGCTACACCTTC | CASSARGANYGYTF
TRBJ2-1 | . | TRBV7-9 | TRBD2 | TGTGCCAGCAGCCCCTTAGCGGGGGGGCCTGGGAATGAGCAGTTCTTC | CASSPLAGGPGNEQFF
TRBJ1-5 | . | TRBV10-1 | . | TGCGCCAGCAGCAGGGGTCCTAATCAGCCCCAGCATTTT | CASSRGPNQPQHF
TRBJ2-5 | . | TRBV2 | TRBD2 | TGTGCCAGCAGTGTCTTGACTAGCGGATCAGAGACCCAGTACTTC | CASSVLTSGSETQYF
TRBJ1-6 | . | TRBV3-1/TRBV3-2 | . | TGTGCCAGCAGCCATGTACCCGGGCAAAGGGGTTCACCCCTCCACTTT | CASSHVPGQRGSPLHF
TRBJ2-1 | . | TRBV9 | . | TGTGCCAGCAGCGTAGGCGCGTCGAGCTCCTACAATGAGCAGTTCTTC | CASSVGASSSYNEQFF
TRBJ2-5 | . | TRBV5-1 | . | TGCGCCAGCAGCTTACAGGGTTATGTGGAGACCCAGTACTTC | CASSLQGYVETQYF
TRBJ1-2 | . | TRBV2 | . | TGTGCCAGCAGTGAATCGGGGTACGACTATGGCTACACCTTC | CASSESGYDYGYTF
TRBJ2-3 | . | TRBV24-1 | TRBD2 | TGTGCCACCAGTGATTTGGGACGGGGGGGTCCCGATACGCAGTATTTT | CATSDLGRGGPDTQYF
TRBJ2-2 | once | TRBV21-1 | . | TGTGCCAGCGGCGGACAGGGGGAGGGGACCGGGGAGCTGTTTTTT | CASGGQGEGTGELFF
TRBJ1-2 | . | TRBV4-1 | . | TGCGCCAGCAGCCCCACGGAGGCAGCTAACTATGGCTACACCTTC | CASSPTEAANYGYTF
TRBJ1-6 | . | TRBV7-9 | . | TGTGCCAGCAGCTTAGGGCTGAGCGATTCACCCCTCCACTTT | CASSLGLSDSPLHF
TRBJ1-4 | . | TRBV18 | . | TGTGCCAGCTCACCACGACTAGAGTCAGCATCTAATGAAAAACTGTTTTTT | CASSPRLESASNEKLFF
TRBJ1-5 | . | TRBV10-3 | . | TGTGCCATCAGTGAGTCGGGGCAGGGGAGCCAGCCCCAGCATTTT | CAISESGQGSQPQHF
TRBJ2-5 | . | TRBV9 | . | TGTGCCAGCAGCGAAGGGGGGGAGGAGACCCAGTACTTC | CASSEGGEETQYF
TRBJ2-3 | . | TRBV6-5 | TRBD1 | TGTGCCAGCAGCTTACAGGGGACCACAGATACGCAGTATTTT | CASSLQGTTDTQYF
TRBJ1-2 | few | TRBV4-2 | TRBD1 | TGTGCCAGCAGCCACTCCGGGACAGCATATGGCTACACCTTC | CASSHSGTAYGYTF
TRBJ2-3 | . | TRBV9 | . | TGTGCCAGCAGCGTAACCCCCCCACAGGGTCTCAGGACAGATACGCAGTATTTT | CASSVTPPQGLRTDTQYF
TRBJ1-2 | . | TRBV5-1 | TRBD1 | TGCGCCAGCAGCCTAACAGGGGGCTCTAACTATGGCTACACCTTC | CASSLTGGSNYGYTF
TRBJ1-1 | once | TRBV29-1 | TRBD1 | TGCAGCGTCTACAGGGGGAGGGCTGAAGCTTTCTTT | CSVYRGRAEAFF
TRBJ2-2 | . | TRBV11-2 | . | TGTGCCAGCAGCTTATCCCCAGGGACCGGGGAGCTGTTTTTT | CASSLSPGTGELFF
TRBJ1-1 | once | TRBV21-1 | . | TGTGCCAGCAGCAAGCCCTGGACAGGGGCCATGAACACTGAAGCTTTCTTT | CASSKPWTGAMNTEAFF
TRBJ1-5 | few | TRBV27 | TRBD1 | TGTGCCAGCAGGGGGGACAGATACCAGCCCCAGCATTTT | CASRGDRYQPQHF
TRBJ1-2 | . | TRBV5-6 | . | TGTGCCAGCAGAGCCGGGAGTCCCCTCAGAAAAGCTAACTATGGCTACACCTTC | CASRAGSPLRKANYGYTF
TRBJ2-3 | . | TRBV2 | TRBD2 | TGTGCCAGCTCAAGACTAGCGGGGAGCACAGATACGCAGTATTTT | CASSRLAGSTDTQYF
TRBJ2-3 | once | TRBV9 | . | TGTGCCAGCAGCTCCGGGGGAGCTAGCACAGATACGCAGTATTTT | CASSSGGASTDTQYF
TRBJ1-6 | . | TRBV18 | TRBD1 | TGTGCCAGCTCACTCCGGGACAGGGGTGGTCGGGTTAGCTCACCCCTCCACTTT | CASSLRDRGGRVSSPLHF
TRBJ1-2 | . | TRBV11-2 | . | TGTGCCAGCAGAGTCGGGGGGCGAGGTGGCTACACCTTC | CASRVGGRGGYTF
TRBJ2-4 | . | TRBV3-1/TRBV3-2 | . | TGTGCCAGCAGCCAAGGGTCAGTGAGGAGGAGGGACAAAAACATTCAGTACTTC | CASSQGSVRRRDKNIQYF
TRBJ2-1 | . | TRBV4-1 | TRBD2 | TGCGCCAGCAGCCAAGAGGGAGGGGTAAGTGAGCAGTTCTTC | CASSQEGGVSEQFF
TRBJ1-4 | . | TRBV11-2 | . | TGTGCCAGCAGCTTGGGGGGAGGGCTACGAGAAAAACTGTTTTTT | CASSLGGGLREKLFF
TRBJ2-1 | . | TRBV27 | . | TGTGCCAGCAGTTTATCGGGAGTGAATGAGCAGTTCTTC | CASSLSGVNEQFF
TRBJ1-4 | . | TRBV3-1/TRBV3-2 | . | TGTGCCAGCAGCCAAGACTGGGCAGCCTCAACTAATGAAAAACTGTTTTTT | CASSQDWAASTNEKLFF
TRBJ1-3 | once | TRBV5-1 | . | TGCGCCAGCAGCTCCCTTGCGTCAGGGACTGGAAACACCATATATTTT | CASSSLASGTGNTIYF
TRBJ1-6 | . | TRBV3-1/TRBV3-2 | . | TGTGCCAGCAGCCAACAGGGAGGGGATTCACCCCTCCACTTT | CASSQQGGDSPLHF
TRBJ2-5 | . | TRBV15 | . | TGTGCCACCAGCAGAGATCGGGGGAACCAAGAGACCCAGTACTTC | CATSRDRGNQETQYF
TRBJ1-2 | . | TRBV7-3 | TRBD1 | TGTGCCAGCAGCTTAGCGGGACAGGCCACGGAAGGCTACACCTTC | CASSLAGQATEGYTF
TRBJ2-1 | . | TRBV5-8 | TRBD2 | TGTGCCAGCAGCGAACTAGCGGGGGGCCTAAAATACAATGAGCAGTTCTTC | CASSELAGGLKYNEQFF
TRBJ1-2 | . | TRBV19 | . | TGTGCCAGTAGGCCTCCCCCGGGACGAGGAGGGCACTATGGCTACACCTTC | CASRPPPGRGGHYGYTF
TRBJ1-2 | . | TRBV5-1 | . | TGCGCCAGCAGCTTGGTTGGACCGGGGGGCGCGGATAGCTACACCTTC | CASSLVGPGGADSYTF
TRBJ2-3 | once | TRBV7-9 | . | TGTGCCAGCAGCCCAGGAGCGGGCGACAGCACAGATACGCAGTATTTT | CASSPGAGDSTDTQYF
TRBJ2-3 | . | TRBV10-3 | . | TGTGCCATCCAGGACAGACCCACAGATACGCAGTATTTT | CAIQDRPTDTQYF
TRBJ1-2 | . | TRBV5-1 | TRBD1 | TGCGCCAGCAGCTTGGACAGGGGCGGCAGGGGGCTCAACTATGGCTACACCTTC | CASSLDRGGRGLNYGYTF
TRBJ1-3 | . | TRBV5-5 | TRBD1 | TGTGCCAGCAGCTTGCCAGGGGGCTCTGGAAACACCATATATTTT | CASSLPGGSGNTIYF
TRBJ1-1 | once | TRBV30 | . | TGTGCCTGGGGGAGGATGAACACTGAAGCTTTCTTT | CAWGRMNTEAFF
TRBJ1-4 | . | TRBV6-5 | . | TGTGCCAGCAGCACGACAGGCCGTAATGAAAAACTGTTTTTT | CASSTTGRNEKLFF
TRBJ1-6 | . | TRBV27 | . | TGTGCCAGCAGTATACTCGGGAATTGGTATTCACCCCTCCACTTT | CASSILGNWYSPLHF
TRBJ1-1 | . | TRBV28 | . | TGTGCCAGCAGCCCCGGACAGAGGAACACTGAAGCTTTCTTT | CASSPGQRNTEAFF